A single sample gave rise to the 10 T cell receptor beta chains below, sequenced in a study of identical twins. Using its own MiXCR run on the 5' RACE reads, TCRdb lists one record per CDR3 protein. The data contain approximately 350,000 distinct CDR3 sequences, about 12% of them singletons. Another study also made use of these data, one on yellow fever vaccine responses in identical twins.

The sequencing sample was made of CD8+ T cells sorted from blood. Receptors were obtained from a woman aged 18 to 35 in good health.

V is TRBV7-8 and J is TRBJ2-5; no clear D. The germline V gene has CDR1 SGHVS and CDR2 FQNEAQ. This CDR3 is built from 14 residues. The V end lost 5 bases, the J end lost 1 base, and 11 bases lay between the germline ends. In DNA form, the CDR3 reads TGTGCCAGCAGCCTACAGAATTTCCAAGAGACCCAGTACTTC. Its translation is CASSLQNFQETQYF.

There are a few counts of this clonotype. CDR3 in amino acids: CASSQGQVGGNIQYF. CDR3 in DNA: TGCGCCAGCAGCCAAGGACAGGTCGGTGGAAACATTCAGTACTTC. V is TRBV4-1 and J is TRBJ2-4, with D maybe TRBD1 (6 bases). This CDR3 region has 15 residues. The V end lost 1 base, the J end lost 6 bases, and 13 bases lay between the germline ends. Germline V gene data show CDR1 as MGHRA and CDR2 as YSYEKL.

This clonotype was seen a handful of times. The V and J genes are TRBV7-9 and TRBJ2-2; D gene ambiguous. This CDR3 has 15 amino acids. CDR1 and CDR2 from the germline V gene are SEHNR and FQNEAQ (reference sequence). V was trimmed by 4 bases and J by 4 bases, leaving 13 bases between them. CDR3 region: CASSSTQRSTGELFF. The CDR3, as DNA: TGTGCCAGCAGCTCTACCCAACGGTCCACCGGGGAGCTGTTTTTT.

The chain combines TRBV5-6 with TRBJ2-2; no reliable D call. The CDR3 runs to 15 residues. Trimming removed 4 bases at V and 3 bases at J, with 13 bases between. Germline values: CDR1 SGHDT, CDR2 YYEEEE. The CDR3 DNA reads TGTGCCAGCAGCCGTACACGGACCGACACCGGGGAGCTGTTTTTT. The encoded protein is CASSRTRTDTGELFF.

The chain carries TRBV6-1 and TRBJ1-1; D gene ambiguous. Trimming removed 5 bases from V and 0 bases from J, with 10 bases in between. This CDR3 region has 14 residues. Germline lookup yields CDR1 MNHNS and CDR2 SASEGT. The CDR3 protein is CASSPGSMNTEAFF. The CDR3 coding sequence is TGTGCCAGCAGTCCCGGCAGTATGAACACTGAAGCTTTCTTT.

The chain joins TRBV5-1 to TRBJ1-1, with unresolved D. From germline, CDR1 is SGHRS and CDR2 YFSETQ. V shed 1 base and J shed 3 bases, with 16 bases lying between them. CDR3 size: 16 residues. The CDR3 spells CASSLRVGGVYTEAFF. In nucleotides, the CDR3 is TGCGCCAGCAGCTTGAGGGTTGGCGGGGTGTACACTGAAGCTTTCTTT.

This clonotype was recorded a few times. The J gene is TRBJ2-1, the V gene TRBV28, with 7 bases that match TRBD2. The J segment lost 0 bases and the V segment lost 4 bases, leaving 9 bases of the junction unmatched. CDR3 length equals 17 residues. CDR1 is MDHEN, CDR2 SYDVKM, per germline. Here the CDR3 DNA reads TGTGCCAGCAGTTACCCCAAGGGCGGGAGCTCCTACAATGAGCAGTTCTTC. Translating it yields CASSYPKGGSSYNEQFF. Based on the CDR3 plus reference TRBV28 and TRBJ2-1, the full variable domain is DVKVTQSSRYLVKRTGEKVFLECVQDMDHENMFWYRQDPGLGLRLIYFSYDVKMKEKGDIPEGYSVSREKKERFSLILESASTNQTSMYLCASSYPKGGSSYNEQFFGPGTRLTVL.

This clonotype was recorded at least ten times. The chain carries TRBV11-2 and TRBJ2-1; 8 bases line up with TRBD2. The CDR3 contains 15 residues. After removal of 4 bases from V and 5 bases from J, the junction contained 7 bases not matched to a gene. Looked up from germline, CDR1 is SGHAT and CDR2 is FQNNGV. The CDR3 here is CASSSERGLNNEQFF. Written as DNA, the CDR3 is TGTGCCAGCAGCTCCGAGCGGGGGTTGAACAATGAGCAGTTCTTC. Combining the CDR3 with reference TRBV11-2 and TRBJ2-1 gives the whole variable domain EAGVAQSPRYKIIEKRQSVAFWCNPISGHATLYWYQQILGQGPKLLIQFQNNGVVDDSQLPKDRFSAERLKGVDSTLKIQPAKLEDSAVYLCASSSERGLNNEQFFGPGTRLTVL.

This clonotype appeared a few times. V usage is TRBV20-1 and J usage is TRBJ2-1; D may correspond to TRBD1 or TRBD2 (6 bases each). Germline loops: CDR1 DFQATT, CDR2 SNEGSKA (reference sequence). V was shortened by 3 bases and J by 4 bases, with 19 bases between the two germline ends. The CDR3 is 16 amino acids. The CDR3 coding sequence is TGCAGTGCTAGTATGGTAGCGAGGGGGGATTACAATGAGCAGTTCTTC. Translating it yields CSASMVARGDYNEQFF.

There are a few counts of this clonotype. The rearrangement uses TRBV9 and TRBJ1-4; maybe TRBD1 (5 bases). The V gene's germline CDR1 is SGDLS and CDR2 YYNGEE. This CDR3 is 15 amino acids long. V was pared by 0 bases and J by 5 bases, with 11 bases between. The CDR3 bases are TGTGCCAGCAGCGTAGATGGGACCGGGAATGAAAAACTGTTTTTT. As protein: CASSVDGTGNEKLFF.